This T cell receptor (beta chain) was recorded in a study of shared clonotypes between healthy human individuals. The data were produced by immunoSEQ multiplex PCR, yet TCRdb's version contains in-frame clones alone and is incomplete. Among approximately 98,000 clones listed, around 65% were seen once. The CDR3 is 16 amino acids. CDR1 MGHRA and CDR2 YSYEKL come from the germline V gene. Sequencing was carried out using memory CD8+ T cells sorted from blood. The sample's subset: CD45RO+ cells pooled with CCR7-negative TemRA cells. This chain uses TRBV4-1 with TRBJ2-5, with TRBD2 matching over 7 bases. The J call is doubtful: the DNA matches TRBJ2-7 better. The origin of this receptor is a woman aged 25 to 39 in good health. The CDR3 loop is CASSQRITGGVGEQYF. The CDR3 coding sequence is TGCGCCAGCAGCCAACGAATCACGGGGGGAGTGGGCGAGCAGTACTTC.